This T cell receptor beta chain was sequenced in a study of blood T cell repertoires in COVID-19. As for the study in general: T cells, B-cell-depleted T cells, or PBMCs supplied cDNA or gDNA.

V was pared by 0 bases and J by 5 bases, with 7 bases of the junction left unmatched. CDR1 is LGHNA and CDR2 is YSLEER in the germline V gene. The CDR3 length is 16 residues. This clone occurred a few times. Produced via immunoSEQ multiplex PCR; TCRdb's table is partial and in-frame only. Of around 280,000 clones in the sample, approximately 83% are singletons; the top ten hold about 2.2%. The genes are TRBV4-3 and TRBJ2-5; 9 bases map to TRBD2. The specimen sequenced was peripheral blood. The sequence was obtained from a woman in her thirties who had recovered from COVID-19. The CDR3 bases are TGCGCCAGCAGCCAAGATTTAGCGGGAGAGAAGGAGACCCAGTACTTC. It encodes CASSQDLAGEKETQYF.